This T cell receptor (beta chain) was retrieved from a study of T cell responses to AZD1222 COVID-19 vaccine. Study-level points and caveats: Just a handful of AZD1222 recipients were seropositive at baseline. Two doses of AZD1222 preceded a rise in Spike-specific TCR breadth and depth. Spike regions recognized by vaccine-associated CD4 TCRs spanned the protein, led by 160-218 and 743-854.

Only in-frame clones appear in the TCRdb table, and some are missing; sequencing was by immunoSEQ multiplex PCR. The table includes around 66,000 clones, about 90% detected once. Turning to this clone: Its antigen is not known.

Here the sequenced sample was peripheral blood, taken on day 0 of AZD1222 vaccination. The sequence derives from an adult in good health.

The CDR3: CASSLGIWGTEAFF. The CDR3 nucleotides read TGTGCCAGCAGCCTCGGGATTTGGGGCACTGAAGCTTTCTTT. V and J are TRBV7-2 and TRBJ1-1, with unresolved D. Per germline, CDR1 SGHTA and CDR2 FQGNSA. V gave up 5 bases and J gave up 4 bases, with 14 bases separating them. The CDR3 consists of 14 residues. The full variable domain, rest sourced from reference TRBV7-2 and TRBJ1-1, is GAGVSQSPSNKVTEKGKDVELRCDPISGHTALYWYRQSLGQGLEFLIYFQGNSAPDKSGLPSDRFSAERTGGSVSTLTIQRTQQEDSAVYLCASSLGIWGTEAFFGQGTRLTVV.